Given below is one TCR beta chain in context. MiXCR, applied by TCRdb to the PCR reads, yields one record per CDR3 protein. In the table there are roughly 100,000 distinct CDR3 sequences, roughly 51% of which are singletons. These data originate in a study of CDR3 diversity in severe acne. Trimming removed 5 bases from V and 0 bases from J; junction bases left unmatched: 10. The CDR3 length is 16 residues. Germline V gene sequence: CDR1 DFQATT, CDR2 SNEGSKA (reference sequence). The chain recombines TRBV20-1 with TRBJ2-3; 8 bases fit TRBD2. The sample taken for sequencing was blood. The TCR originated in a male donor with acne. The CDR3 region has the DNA TGCAGTGCTGACGACTCGGCTAGCGGGAGCACAGATACGCAGTATTTT. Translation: CSADDSASGSTDTQYF.